These T cell receptor beta chains were read from a single sample in a study of blood T cell repertoires in COVID-19. Clones were sequenced by immunoSEQ multiplex PCR, and TCRdb holds only the in-frame ones, with some missing. The sample has fewer than 200,000 clones, about 88% seen once; the top ten hold approximately 24%. Sequenced input: peripheral blood. The source of these receptors is a man in his 60s with acute or convalescent COVID-19. Each CDR3 is given with its conserved first and last residue. The order of the fields is J gene, CDR3 length, V gene, clone size, D gene, CDR3 DNA, CDR3 protein. The D gene is left open where the match is weak. Size values are once, few and many counts, or a class for expanded clones, and some rows have none.

TRBJ1-2,13,TRBV19,.,TRBD1,TGTGCCAGCCTGGGACAGGGGTCCTTCGGCTACACCTTC,CASLGQGSFGYTF
TRBJ1-2,13,TRBV11-2,.,.,TGTGCCAGCAGCTTTGGACAGAATTATGGCTACACCTTC,CASSFGQNYGYTF
TRBJ1-1,13,TRBV5-1,once,.,TGCGCCAGCAGCTTCGGCGGGAACACTGAAGCTTTCTTT,CASSFGGNTEAFF
TRBJ1-2,13,TRBV7-3,few,TRBD1,TGTGCCAGCAGCGACAGGGGAGGCTATGGCTACACCTTC,CASSDRGGYGYTF
TRBJ2-1,17,TRBV4-2,.,TRBD2,TGTGCCAGCAGCCCCGGGACTAGCGGGAGCTCCTACAATGAGCAGTTCTTC,CASSPGTSGSSYNEQFF
TRBJ1-1,13,TRBV6-5,.,TRBD1,TGTGCCGTCTCCAGGGGGATGAACACTGAAGCTTTCTTT,CAVSRGMNTEAFF
TRBJ1-1,13,TRBV27,.,.,TGTGCCAGCAGTCCGCACGCGGCGGGTGAAGCTTTCTTT,CASSPHAAGEAFF
TRBJ2-2,15,TRBV19,.,TRBD2,TGTGCCAGTAGCGGAACTAGCGGGAGAACCGGGGAGCTGTTTTTT,CASSGTSGRTGELFF
TRBJ2-2,18,TRBV7-2,.,TRBD2,TGTGCCAGCAGCCCGGGACTAGCGGGACTCCTGAACACCGGGGAGCTGTTTTTT,CASSPGLAGLLNTGELFF
TRBJ2-5,16,TRBV24-1,.,TRBD1,TGTGCCACCAGTGATTTTGGACAGGGCGGAAAAGAGACCCAGTACTTC,CATSDFGQGGKETQYF
TRBJ1-5,16,TRBV6-2/TRBV6-3,once,.,TGTGCCAGCAGTTACCTGGCAGGGCCGCTAAATCAGCCCCAGCATTTT,CASSYLAGPLNQPQHF
TRBJ1-2,14,TRBV19,.,.,TGTGCCAGTAGTGCACGAGGGCGTCCTGGCGGCTACACCTTC,CASSARGRPGGYTF
TRBJ2-3,15,TRBV6-5,.,.,TGTGCCAGCACGATGGCAGGGGGGAGCACAGATACGCAGTATTTT,CASTMAGGSTDTQYF
TRBJ2-1,16,TRBV24-1,.,TRBD2,TGTGCCACCAGTGATCTGACTAGCGGGGGGACCAATGAGCAGTTCTTC,CATSDLTSGGTNEQFF
TRBJ2-5,16,TRBV3-1/TRBV3-2,few,TRBD2,TGTGCCAGCAGTCAAAGACTAGCGGGGGGGCAAGAGACCCAGTACTTC,CASSQRLAGGQETQYF
TRBJ1-4,16,TRBV6-5,.,.,TGTGCCAGCAGTTACTCTACCTCATACGGGGTTGAAAAACTGTTTTTT,CASSYSTSYGVEKLFF
TRBJ1-1,16,TRBV19,.,.,TGTGCCAGTAGTATTTTTGGCGGGATGATGAACACTGAAGCTTTCTTT,CASSIFGGMMNTEAFF
TRBJ1-2,14,TRBV29-1,.,.,TGCAGCGTTGAAGATGGGGGACACATTTATGGCTACACCTTC,CSVEDGGHIYGYTF
TRBJ2-1,13,TRBV5-4,many,.,TGTGCCAGCAGCTTATTCGGGTACAATGAGCAGTTCTTC,CASSLFGYNEQFF
TRBJ2-5,15,TRBV10-3,once,TRBD1,TGTGCCATCAGTCAGAACGACAGGGGTGGGGAGACCCAGTACTTC,CAISQNDRGGETQYF
TRBJ1-5,14,TRBV6-6,few,.,TGTGCCAGCATGCCCCCAGGGGGCAATCAGCCCCAGCATTTT,CASMPPGGNQPQHF
TRBJ1-5,11,TRBV24-1,.,.,TGTGCCACCACGTCCAATCAGCCCCAGCATTTT,CATTSNQPQHF
TRBJ2-2,14,TRBV24-1,.,TRBD1,TGTGCCACCAGGGGGACAGGGGTCACCGGGGAGCTGTTTTTT,CATRGTGVTGELFF
TRBJ1-1,19,TRBV30,.,TRBD1,TGTGCCTGGAGTCCATATTCAGGGGGACAGGCGAACGTGAACACTGAAGCTTTCTTT,CAWSPYSGGQANVNTEAFF
TRBJ1-3,15,TRBV10-3,.,TRBD1,TGTGCCATCAGTGTGGGACAGGGCTCTGGAAACACCATATATTTT,CAISVGQGSGNTIYF
TRBJ2-1,15,TRBV14,once,.,TGTGCCAGCAGCCCGAACCCACATACAGTCTATGAGCAGTTCTTC,CASSPNPHTVYEQFF
TRBJ1-2,15,TRBV5-1,.,TRBD1,TGCGCCAGCAGCCCCCGAATGACAGGGAACTATGGCTACACCTTC,CASSPRMTGNYGYTF
TRBJ2-7,14,TRBV15,.,TRBD2,TGTGCCACCAGCAGAGTAGCGAGCGGGAGTGAGCAGTACTTC,CATSRVASGSEQYF
TRBJ1-6,13,TRBV5-1,.,TRBD1,TGCGCCAGCAGCCGACAGGGGGATTCACCCCTCCACTTT,CASSRQGDSPLHF
TRBJ1-6,14,TRBV4-1,.,.,TGCGCCAGCAGCCTTGGACAGAAGGATTCACCCCTCCACTTT,CASSLGQKDSPLHF
TRBJ2-3,14,TRBV6-5,.,.,TGTGCCAGCAGCGGGGGGCCAGTCACAGATACGCAGTATTTT,CASSGGPVTDTQYF
TRBJ1-2,12,TRBV6-6,.,.,TGTGCCAGCAGTTCCGGAGACTATGGCTACACCTTC,CASSSGDYGYTF
TRBJ1-5,14,TRBV6-5,.,TRBD1,TGTGCCACCCGCGGACAGGAGGGGCATCAGCCCCAGCATTTT,CATRGQEGHQPQHF
TRBJ1-1,13,TRBV7-3,.,.,TGTGCCAGCAGTTCGGGTGGGAACACTGAAGCTTTCTTT,CASSSGGNTEAFF
TRBJ1-1,17,TRBV5-1,.,TRBD1,TGCGCCAGCAGCTTGGCAAAGACAGGGCCGTGGAACACTGAAGCTTTCTTT,CASSLAKTGPWNTEAFF
TRBJ1-5,14,TRBV27,.,TRBD1,TGTGCCAGCAGTCAGGACAGGGCCAATCAGCCCCAGCATTTT,CASSQDRANQPQHF
TRBJ1-1,15,TRBV19,.,TRBD1,TGTGCCAGTACCTTAAAAGGGGGCGGAAACACTGAAGCTTTCTTT,CASTLKGGGNTEAFF
TRBJ2-2,15,TRBV19,.,.,TGTGCCAGTAGTATATCTGGGGCCCGCACCGGGGAGCTGTTTTTT,CASSISGARTGELFF
TRBJ1-2,13,TRBV12-3/TRBV12-4,.,TRBD1,TGTGCCAGCAGACTCGGGACAGACTATGGCTACACCTTC,CASRLGTDYGYTF
TRBJ1-2,16,TRBV2,.,.,TGTGCCAGCAGATCTTCCGGACGGACTATTAACTATGGCTACACCTTC,CASRSSGRTINYGYTF
TRBJ1-1,15,TRBV6-5,.,TRBD1,TGTGCCAGCAGTACCGAGACAGGGGTGAACACTGAAGCTTTCTTT,CASSTETGVNTEAFF
TRBJ1-2,15,TRBV2,.,.,TGTGCCAGCACCAAGGGGATAAACCCTAACTATGGCTACACCTTC,CASTKGINPNYGYTF
TRBJ1-3,14,TRBV19,.,.,TGTGCCAGTAACCGAGTTGACTCTGGAAACACCATATATTTT,CASNRVDSGNTIYF
TRBJ1-5,13,TRBV18,.,.,TGTGCCAGCTCACCAGCAGGCTCCCAGCCCCAGCATTTT,CASSPAGSQPQHF
TRBJ2-1,16,TRBV18,.,TRBD2,TGTGCCAGCTCACCGGGTATTAGCGGGACCTACAATGAGCAGTTCTTC,CASSPGISGTYNEQFF
TRBJ2-5,14,TRBV6-5,.,TRBD1,TGTGCCAGCAGCCAGACAGGGGGCAGAGAGACCCAGTACTTC,CASSQTGGRETQYF
TRBJ1-4,15,TRBV19,once,.,TGTGCCAGTACCCGGTGGGGGGGCGCAAAGGAAAAACTGTTTTTT,CASTRWGGAKEKLFF
TRBJ1-1,13,TRBV19,.,.,TGTGCCAGTAGGACAGGTATGAACACTGAAGCTTTCTTT,CASRTGMNTEAFF
TRBJ1-5,15,TRBV6-2/TRBV6-3,.,.,TGTGCCAGCAGCACTCCAGTTACAGGCAATCAGCCCCAGCATTTT,CASSTPVTGNQPQHF
TRBJ1-1,15,TRBV29-1,.,.,TGCAGCGTTCCTTCACACCGAGGATTGAACACTGAAGCTTTCTTT,CSVPSHRGLNTEAFF
TRBJ1-3,17,TRBV11-3,.,TRBD1,TGTGCCAGCAGCTTAGAGGGGACAGGGGAGAACGGAAACACCATATATTTT,CASSLEGTGENGNTIYF
TRBJ1-2,14,TRBV19,.,TRBD1,TGTGCCAGTAGTATGGGACAGGGAAAGGCTGGCTACACCTTC,CASSMGQGKAGYTF
TRBJ1-5,19,TRBV10-3,.,TRBD1,TGTGCCATCAGCGAAGGGAGGCAGGGGGCGGTCGGACGTAATCAGCCCCAGCATTTT,CAISEGRQGAVGRNQPQHF
TRBJ2-1,14,TRBV7-9,.,.,TGTGCCAGCAGCTTATCCGGCCGGGTCGATGAGCAGTTCTTC,CASSLSGRVDEQFF
TRBJ1-5,15,TRBV19,.,TRBD1,TGTGCCAGTAGACTTGACAGGGGAGGCAATCAGCCCCAGCATTTT,CASRLDRGGNQPQHF
TRBJ1-2,13,TRBV7-9,.,.,TGTGCCAGCAGCTTATTGGCAGGGAGGGGCTACACCTTC,CASSLLAGRGYTF
TRBJ2-2,15,TRBV11-1,once,TRBD1,TGTGCCAGCAGCTTAGACAGGGGGAACACCGGGGAGCTGTTTTTT,CASSLDRGNTGELFF